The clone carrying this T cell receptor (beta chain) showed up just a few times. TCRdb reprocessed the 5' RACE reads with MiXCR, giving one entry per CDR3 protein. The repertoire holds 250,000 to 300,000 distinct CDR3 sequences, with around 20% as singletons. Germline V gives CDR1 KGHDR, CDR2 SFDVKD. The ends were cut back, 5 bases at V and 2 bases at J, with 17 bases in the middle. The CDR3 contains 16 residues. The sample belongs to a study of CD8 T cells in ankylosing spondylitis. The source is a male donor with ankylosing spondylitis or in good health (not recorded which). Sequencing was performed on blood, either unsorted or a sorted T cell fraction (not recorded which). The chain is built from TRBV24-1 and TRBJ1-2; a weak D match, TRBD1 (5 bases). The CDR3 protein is CATSAAATGPNYGYTF. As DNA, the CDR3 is TGTGCCACCAGTGCCGCCGCAACAGGCCCGAACTATGGCTACACCTTC.